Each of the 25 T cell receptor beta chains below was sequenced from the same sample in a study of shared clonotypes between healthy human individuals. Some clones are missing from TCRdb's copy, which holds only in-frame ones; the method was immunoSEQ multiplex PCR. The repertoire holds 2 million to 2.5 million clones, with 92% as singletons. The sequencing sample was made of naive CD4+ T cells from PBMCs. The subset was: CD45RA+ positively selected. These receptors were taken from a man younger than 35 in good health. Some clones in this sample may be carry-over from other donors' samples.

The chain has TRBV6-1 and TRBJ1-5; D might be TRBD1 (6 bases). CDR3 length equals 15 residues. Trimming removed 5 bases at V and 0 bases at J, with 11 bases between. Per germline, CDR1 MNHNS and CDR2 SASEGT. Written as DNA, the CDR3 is TGTGCCAGCAGTCGGGACACATATAGCAATCAGCCCCAGCATTTT. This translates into CASSRDTYSNQPQHF.

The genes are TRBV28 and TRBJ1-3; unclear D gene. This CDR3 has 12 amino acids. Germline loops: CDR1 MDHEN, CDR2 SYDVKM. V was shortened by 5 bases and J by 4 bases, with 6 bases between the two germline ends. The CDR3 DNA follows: TGTGCCAGCAGTCACATGGGAAACACCATATATTTT. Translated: CASSHMGNTIYF.

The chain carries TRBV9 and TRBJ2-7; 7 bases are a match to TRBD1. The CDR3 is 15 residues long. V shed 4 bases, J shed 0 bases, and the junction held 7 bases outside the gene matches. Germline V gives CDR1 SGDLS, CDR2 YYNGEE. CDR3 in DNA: TGTGCCAGCAGCTTCCGGACAGGAAGCTCCTACGAGCAGTACTTC. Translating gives CASSFRTGSSYEQYF.

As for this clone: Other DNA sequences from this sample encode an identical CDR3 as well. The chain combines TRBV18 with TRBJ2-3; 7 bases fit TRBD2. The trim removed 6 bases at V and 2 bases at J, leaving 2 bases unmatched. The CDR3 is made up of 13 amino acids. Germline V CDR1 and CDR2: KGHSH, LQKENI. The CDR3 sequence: CASSAGDTDTQYF. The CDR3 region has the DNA TGTGCCAGCTCGGCGGGAGACACAGATACGCAGTATTTT. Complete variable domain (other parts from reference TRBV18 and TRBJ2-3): NAGVMQNPRHLVRRRGQEARLRCSPMKGHSHVYWYRQLPEEGLKFMVYLQKENIIDESGMPKERFSAEFPKEGPSILRIQQVVRGDSAAYFCASSAGDTDTQYFGPGTRLTVL.

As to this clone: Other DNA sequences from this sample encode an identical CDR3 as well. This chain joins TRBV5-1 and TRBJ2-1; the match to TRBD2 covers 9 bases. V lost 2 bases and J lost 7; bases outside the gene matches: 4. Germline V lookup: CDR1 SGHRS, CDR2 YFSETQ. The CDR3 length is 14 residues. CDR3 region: CASSFLLAGNEQFF. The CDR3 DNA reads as TGCGCCAGCAGCTTTTTGCTAGCGGGAAATGAGCAGTTCTTC. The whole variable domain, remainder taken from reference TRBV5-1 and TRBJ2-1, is KAGVTQTPRYLIKTRGQQVTLSCSPISGHRSVSWYQQTPGQGLQFLFEYFSETQRNKGNFPGRFSGRQFSNSRSEMNVSTLELGDSALYLCASSFLLAGNEQFFGPGTRLTVL.

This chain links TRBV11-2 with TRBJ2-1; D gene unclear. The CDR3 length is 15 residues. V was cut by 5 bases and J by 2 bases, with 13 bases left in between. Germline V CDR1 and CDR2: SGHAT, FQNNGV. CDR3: CASSPYGVTYNEQFF. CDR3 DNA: TGTGCCAGCAGCCCGTACGGAGTTACCTACAATGAGCAGTTCTTC.

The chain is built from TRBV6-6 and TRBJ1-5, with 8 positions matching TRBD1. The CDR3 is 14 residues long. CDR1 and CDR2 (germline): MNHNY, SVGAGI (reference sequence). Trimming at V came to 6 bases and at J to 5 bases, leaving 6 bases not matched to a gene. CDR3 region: CASSSGQGHQPQHF. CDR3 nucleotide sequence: TGTGCCAGCAGCTCCGGACAGGGACATCAGCCCCAGCATTTT.

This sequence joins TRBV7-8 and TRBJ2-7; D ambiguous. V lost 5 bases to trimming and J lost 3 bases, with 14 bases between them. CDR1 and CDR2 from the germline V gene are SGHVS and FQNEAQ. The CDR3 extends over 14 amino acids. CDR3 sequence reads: CASSPRSNRYEQYF. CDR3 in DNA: TGTGCCAGCAGCCCGCGGTCGAATCGCTACGAGCAGTACTTC.

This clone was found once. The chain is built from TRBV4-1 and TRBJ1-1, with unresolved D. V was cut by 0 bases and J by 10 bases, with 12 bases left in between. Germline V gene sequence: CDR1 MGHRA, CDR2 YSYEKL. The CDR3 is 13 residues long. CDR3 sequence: CASSQDMSRGAFF. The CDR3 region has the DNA TGCGCCAGCAGCCAAGATATGTCGCGGGGAGCTTTCTTT.

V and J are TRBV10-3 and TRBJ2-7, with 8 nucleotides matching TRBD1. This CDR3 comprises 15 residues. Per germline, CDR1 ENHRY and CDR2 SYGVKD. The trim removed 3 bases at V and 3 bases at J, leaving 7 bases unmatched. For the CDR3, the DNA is TGTGCCATCAGTGACCTCGACAGGGGAAACTACGAGCAGTACTTC. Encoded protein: CAISDLDRGNYEQYF.

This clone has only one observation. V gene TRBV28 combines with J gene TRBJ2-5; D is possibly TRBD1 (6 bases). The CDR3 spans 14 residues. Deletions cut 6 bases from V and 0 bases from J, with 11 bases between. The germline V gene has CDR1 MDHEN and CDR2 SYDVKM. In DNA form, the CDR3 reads TGTGCCAGCAGCCCTGGGGGCTACCAAGAGACCCAGTACTTC. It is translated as CASSPGGYQETQYF.

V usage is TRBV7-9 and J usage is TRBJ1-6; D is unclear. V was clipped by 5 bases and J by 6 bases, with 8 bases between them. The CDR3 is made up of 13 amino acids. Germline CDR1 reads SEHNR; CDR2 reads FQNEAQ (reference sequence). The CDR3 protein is CASSQSLNSPLHF. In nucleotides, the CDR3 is TGTGCCAGCAGCCAGTCCCTTAATTCACCCCTCCACTTT.

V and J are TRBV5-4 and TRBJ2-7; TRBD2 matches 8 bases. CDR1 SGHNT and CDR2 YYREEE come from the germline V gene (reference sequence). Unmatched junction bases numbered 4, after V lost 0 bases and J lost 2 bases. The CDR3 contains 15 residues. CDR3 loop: CASSLDGGRPYEQYF. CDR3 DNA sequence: TGTGCCAGCAGCTTGGACGGCGGGAGGCCCTACGAGCAGTACTTC.

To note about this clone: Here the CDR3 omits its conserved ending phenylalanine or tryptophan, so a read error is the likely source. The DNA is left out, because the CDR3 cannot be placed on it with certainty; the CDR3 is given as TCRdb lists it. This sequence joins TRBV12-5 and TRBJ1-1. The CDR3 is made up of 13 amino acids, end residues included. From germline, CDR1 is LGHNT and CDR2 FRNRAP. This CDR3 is CASGLVLTRKIGV.

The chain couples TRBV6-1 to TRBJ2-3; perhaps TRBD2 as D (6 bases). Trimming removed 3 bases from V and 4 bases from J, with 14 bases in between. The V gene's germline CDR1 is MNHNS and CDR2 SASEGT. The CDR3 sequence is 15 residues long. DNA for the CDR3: TGTGCCAGCAGTGATCGGGGGAGTGGCTCAGATACGCAGTATTTT. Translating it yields CASSDRGSGSDTQYF.

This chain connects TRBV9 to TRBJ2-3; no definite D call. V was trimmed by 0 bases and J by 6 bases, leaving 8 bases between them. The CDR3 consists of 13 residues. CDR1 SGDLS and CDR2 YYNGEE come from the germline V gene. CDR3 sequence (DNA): TGTGCCAGCAGCGTAGAGGATCGGGATACGCAGTATTTT. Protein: CASSVEDRDTQYF.

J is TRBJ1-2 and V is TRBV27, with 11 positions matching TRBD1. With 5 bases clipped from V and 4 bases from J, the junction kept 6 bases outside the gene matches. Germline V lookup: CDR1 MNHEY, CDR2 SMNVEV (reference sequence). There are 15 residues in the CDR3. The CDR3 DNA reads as TGTGCCAGCAGTCTAGGACAGGGGGCCGTCTATGGCTACACCTTC. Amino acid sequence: CASSLGQGAVYGYTF.

CDR3 protein: CASSPSFLNEKLFF. The CDR3 DNA reads TGTGCCAGCAGTCCTTCGTTCCTGAATGAAAAACTGTTTTTT. The V call is TRBV6-5, the J call TRBJ1-4, with no clear D. This CDR3 is built from 14 residues. Germline V lookup: CDR1 MNHEY, CDR2 SVGAGI. The V end lost 5 bases, the J end lost 5 bases, and 12 bases lay between the germline ends.

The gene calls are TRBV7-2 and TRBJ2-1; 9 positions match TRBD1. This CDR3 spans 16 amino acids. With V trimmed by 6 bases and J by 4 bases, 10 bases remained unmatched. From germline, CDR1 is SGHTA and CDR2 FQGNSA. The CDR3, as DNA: TGTGCCAGCAGTAGAACCGGGACAGGGTCTTACAATGAGCAGTTCTTC. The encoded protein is CASSRTGTGSYNEQFF.

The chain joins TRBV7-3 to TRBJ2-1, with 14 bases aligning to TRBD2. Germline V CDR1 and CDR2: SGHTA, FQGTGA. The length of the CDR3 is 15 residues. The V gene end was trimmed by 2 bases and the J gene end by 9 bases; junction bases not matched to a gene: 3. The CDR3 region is CASSLGTSGRVEQFF. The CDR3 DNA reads TGTGCCAGCAGCTTAGGGACTAGCGGGAGAGTTGAGCAGTTCTTC.

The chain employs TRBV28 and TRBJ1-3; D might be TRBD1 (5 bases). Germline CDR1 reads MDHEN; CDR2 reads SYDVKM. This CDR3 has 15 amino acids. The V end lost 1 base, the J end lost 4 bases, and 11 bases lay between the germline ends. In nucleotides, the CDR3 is TGTGCCAGCAGTTTATTGTCAGGGTCCGGAAACACCATATATTTT. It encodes CASSLLSGSGNTIYF.

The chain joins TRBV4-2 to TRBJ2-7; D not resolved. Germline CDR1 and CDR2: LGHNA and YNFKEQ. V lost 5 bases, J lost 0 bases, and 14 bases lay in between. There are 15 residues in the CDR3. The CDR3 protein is CASSFQSGRSYEQYF. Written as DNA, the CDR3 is TGTGCCAGCAGCTTTCAGTCGGGTCGCTCCTACGAGCAGTACTTC.

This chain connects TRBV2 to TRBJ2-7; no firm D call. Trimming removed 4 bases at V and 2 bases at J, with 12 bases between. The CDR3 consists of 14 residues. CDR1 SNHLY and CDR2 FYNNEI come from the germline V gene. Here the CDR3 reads CASSAVRVTYEQYF. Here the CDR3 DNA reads TGTGCCAGCAGTGCCGTACGGGTTACCTACGAGCAGTACTTC.

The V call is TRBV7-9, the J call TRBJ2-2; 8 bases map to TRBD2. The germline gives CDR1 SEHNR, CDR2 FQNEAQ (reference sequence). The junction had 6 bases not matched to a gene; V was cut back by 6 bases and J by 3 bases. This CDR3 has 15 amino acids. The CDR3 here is CASRYHSGDTGELFF. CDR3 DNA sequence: TGTGCCAGCAGGTATCATAGCGGGGACACCGGGGAGCTGTTTTTT. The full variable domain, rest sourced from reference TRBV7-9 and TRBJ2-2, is DTGVSQNPRHKITKRGQNVTFRCDPISEHNRLYWYRQTLGQGPEFLTYFQNEAQLEKSRLLSDRFSAERPKGSFSTLEIQRTEQGDSAMYLCASRYHSGDTGELFFGEGSRLTVL.

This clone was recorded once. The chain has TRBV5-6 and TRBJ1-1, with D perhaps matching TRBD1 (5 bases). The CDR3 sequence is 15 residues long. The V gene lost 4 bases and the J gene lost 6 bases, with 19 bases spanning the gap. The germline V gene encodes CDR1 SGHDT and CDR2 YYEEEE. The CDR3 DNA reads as TGTGCCAGCAGCAGAAGACAGATCTGGGGCCCTGAAGCTTTCTTT. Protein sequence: CASSRRQIWGPEAFF.